This paragraph covers one T cell receptor (beta chain) sequence. Its specificity is unknown. There are 16 residues in the CDR3. V was clipped by 5 bases and J by 6 bases, with 26 bases between them. Germline V lookup: CDR1 DFQATT, CDR2 SNEGSKA (reference sequence). The data were obtained in a study of blood T cells in healthy people across ages. A second PCR, run for roughly 7 to 12 cycles, used a sample-barcoded 5' primer plus a J-beta primer mix. TCRdb re-called the 5' RACE reads through MiXCR, storing one row per CDR3 protein. Of some 1,800,000 distinct CDR3 sequences listed, about two fifths are singletons. Overall study findings and caveats: Age showed a roughly linear inverse relationship with TCR beta diversity per million T cells.

This chain uses TRBV20-1 with TRBJ2-7; a weak D match, TRBD1 (6 bases). The TCR comes from a human donor in good health. The material sequenced was blood. As DNA, the CDR3 is TGCAGTGCTTCTGAATACAGGGTGGGTCCATGGGGCGAGCAGTACTTC. This encodes CSASEYRVGPWGEQYF.